This passage covers 10 T cell receptor beta chains from one sample sequenced in a study of OX40 agonist ivuxolimab in advanced cancers. The repertoire was sequenced with immunoSEQ multiplex PCR; TCRdb's copy has only in-frame clones and lacks some. The repertoire holds around 28,000 clones, with around 86% as singletons. Material: CD4+ or CD8+ T cells sorted from blood, obtained in a trial of the OX40 agonist ivuxolimab. These receptors originate from an adult with an advanced solid tumor such as melanoma, head and neck, liver or kidney cancer.

This clone was observed once. The rearrangement uses TRBV6-5 and TRBJ1-1; no reliable D call. Trimming removed 2 bases at V and 5 bases at J, with 9 bases between. The CDR3 has 13 residues. Germline CDR1 is MNHEY and CDR2 is SVGAGI. This chain's CDR3 is CASSYSSQTEAFF. CDR3 coding DNA: TGTGCCAGCAGTTACAGTAGTCAGACTGAAGCTTTCTTT.

V gene TRBV7-9 combines with J gene TRBJ1-1, with 7 nucleotides matching TRBD1. The CDR3 is 14 residues long. Germline loops: CDR1 SEHNR, CDR2 FQNEAQ (reference sequence). The trim removed 2 bases at V and 5 bases at J, leaving 5 bases unmatched. This chain's CDR3 is CASSLNRGDTEAFF. The CDR3 DNA reads TGTGCCAGCAGCTTAAACAGGGGAGATACTGAAGCTTTCTTT.

The chain couples TRBV27 to TRBJ2-4; perhaps TRBD2 as D (6 bases). CDR3 length: 16 residues. The germline CDR1 and CDR2 sequences are MNHEY and SMNVEV (reference sequence). Trimming pared 5 bases from V and 1 base from J, leaving 15 bases between. The CDR3 protein is CASSRFPRGAKNIQYF. CDR3 nucleotide sequence: TGTGCCAGCAGTAGATTCCCCCGGGGGGCCAAAAACATTCAGTACTTC.

The V call is TRBV4-3, the J call TRBJ1-4, with D possibly TRBD1 on 5 matching bases. V was trimmed by 2 bases and J by 2 bases, leaving 18 bases between them. The CDR3 runs 18 residues. Germline lookup yields CDR1 LGHNA and CDR2 YSLEER. CDR3 in DNA: TGCGCCAGCAGCCAAAAGAGGGTTCGAGACAGTACTAATGAAAAACTGTTTTTT. Translating gives CASSQKRVRDSTNEKLFF.

The J gene is TRBJ1-2, the V gene TRBV28; D is unresolved. Trimming left V 2 bases short and J 4 bases short, with 8 bases between. There are 13 residues in the CDR3. Germline CDR1 MDHEN, CDR2 SYDVKM. DNA for the CDR3: TGTGCCAGCAGTTTAGGCTTGGGCTATGGCTACACCTTC. It yields the protein CASSLGLGYGYTF.

This clone occurred a few times. The chain couples TRBV21-1 to TRBJ2-6; the table gives TRBD2 as D, unverified against the DNA. TRBV21-1 is a pseudogene segment. This CDR3 has 16 residues. The CDR3 nucleotides read TGTGCCAGCAGCGGGGGGACTTACTCTGGGGCCAACGTCCTGACTTTC. The encoded protein is CASSGGTYSGANVLTF.

This clone appeared a single time. The genes are TRBV6-6 and TRBJ2-1; tentative D call: TRBD2 (6 bases). Per germline, CDR1 MNHNY and CDR2 SVGAGI (reference sequence). Trimming left V 5 bases short and J 4 bases short, with 12 bases between. This CDR3 has 14 amino acids. CDR3 nucleotides: TGTGCCAGCAGTGCCGATGGGACTTACAATGAGCAGTTCTTC. Translating gives CASSADGTYNEQFF.

This clone was detected only a few times. The chain recombines TRBV19 with TRBJ2-7; no clear D. This CDR3 has 13 amino acids. The germline CDR1 and CDR2 sequences are LNHDA and SQIVND (reference sequence). Trimming stripped 6 bases from V and 2 bases from J, with 11 bases between. The CDR3 bases are TGTGCCAGTAGCCCCGGCGGCGCCTACGAGCAGTACTTC. It translates to CASSPGGAYEQYF.

This chain joins TRBV5-6 and TRBJ2-5; perhaps TRBD2 as D (5 bases). Between the trimmed V and J ends, which lost 5 bases and 1 base, there was a span of 12 bases. There are 14 residues in the CDR3. The germline V gene has CDR1 SGHDT and CDR2 YYEEEE. Written as DNA, the CDR3 is TGTGCCAGCAGTCTGAGCGGCATCCAAGAGACCCAGTACTTC. Its translation: CASSLSGIQETQYF.

The genes are TRBV6-5 and TRBJ2-6; D possibly matches TRBD1 or TRBD2 (5 bases each). This CDR3 has 16 residues. Deletions cut 4 bases from V and 4 bases from J, with 14 bases between. Germline-derived CDR1 and CDR2 are MNHEY and SVGAGI. The CDR3 sequence is CASSSTGTRGANVLTF. The CDR3 nucleotides are TGTGCCAGCAGTTCGACCGGGACGCGAGGGGCCAACGTCCTGACTTTC.